The source of this T cell receptor (beta chain) is a study of blood T cell repertoires in COVID-19. Across the study: The study drew acute and convalescent COVID-19 samples from the United States, Italy and Spain.

This clone is a singleton in its sample. There are 13 residues in the CDR3. Germline V gene data show CDR1 as LGHNT and CDR2 as FRNRAP. The trim removed 5 bases at V and 5 bases at J, leaving 3 bases unmatched. Original data processing: The assay estimated nucleated cells by amplifying reference gene primers. The repertoire was sequenced with immunoSEQ multiplex PCR; TCRdb's copy has only in-frame clones and lacks some. The D gene and trimming were derived from the DNA, and the V and J assignments and clone size from that table. The data show over 7,500 clones, with 86% seen just once and roughly 17% held by the top ten.

V gene TRBV12-5 combines with J gene TRBJ2-5; the match to TRBD1 covers 9 bases. The clonotype was recovered from a woman aged 60-70 years with active COVID-19. Material for sequencing was peripheral blood. CDR3 in DNA: TGTGCTAGTGGTGTCGACAGGGGGGAGACCCAGTACTTC. Protein: CASGVDRGETQYF.